Reported below is one TCR beta chain. Its target is not known. Processing of graft tissue released intraepithelial and lamina propria lymphocytes. This CDR3 is built from 10 residues. The V and J ends lost 11 bases and 9 bases respectively, with 11 bases between them. From germline, CDR1 is MNHNS and CDR2 SASEGT. Produced via immunoSEQ multiplex PCR; TCRdb's table is partial and in-frame only. The sample records 60,000 to 75,000 clones, approximately 91% being singletons. The data were taken from a study of graft-versus-host responses after intestinal transplantation. Study information: As for transplant type, recipients had multivisceral, liver-intestinal, or isolated intestinal grafts. Induction using anti-thymocyte globulin, followed by tacrolimus and steroids for around 3 years, was given to all recipients.

Study results and caveats: GvH clone levels peaked in circulation, and this peak was associated with early post-transplant HvG declines.

The receptor was derived from a human patient who received an intestinal transplant, so some T cells may come from the graft donor. V usage is TRBV6-1 and J usage is TRBJ1-5; D is uncertain. This specimen consisted of ileum tissue, obtained roughly 390 days after transplant. The CDR3 is CAGHRGPQHF. Written as DNA, the CDR3 is TGTGCCGGGCACCGAGGGCCCCAGCATTTT.